The rows below give T cell receptor beta chains drawn from one sample of a study of blood T cell repertoires in COVID-19. Method: immunoSEQ multiplex PCR; TCRdb's copy keeps in-frame clones and lacks some. The sample lists under 85,000 clones, roughly 80% seen once, with 6.9% in the top ten. The sequencing input was peripheral blood. These receptors were obtained from a man between 25 and 39 years old with COVID-19, enrolled during active disease. Both conserved end residues are part of each CDR3. D genes are given only for firm matches. Only part of the rows carry a size: once, few, many, or a class if the clone is expanded.

v_gene,abundance,j_gene,d_gene,CDR3aa,CDR3nt
TRBV18,.,TRBJ2-7,TRBD1,CASSPQMDRTKQYF,TGTGCCAGCTCACCTCAAATGGACAGGACCAAGCAGTACTTC
TRBV2,few,TRBJ1-1,TRBD1,CASSPGTGVTEAFF,TGTGCCAGCAGTCCCGGTACAGGGGTGACTGAAGCTTTCTTT
TRBV5-4,.,TRBJ1-1,TRBD1,CASSQGTGGIGAFF,TGTGCCAGCAGCCAGGGGACAGGGGGCATCGGAGCTTTCTTT
TRBV28,.,TRBJ2-7,.,CASSLGQSREQYF,TGTGCCAGCAGTTTAGGACAGTCAAGAGAGCAGTACTTC
TRBV3-1/TRBV3-2,.,TRBJ2-7,TRBD1,CASSSDRGGKQYF,TGTGCCAGCAGCTCGGACAGGGGGGGTAAGCAGTACTTC
TRBV11-2,.,TRBJ2-7,TRBD2,CASSLVSGTGEQYF,TGTGCCAGCAGCTTAGTTAGCGGGACCGGCGAGCAGTACTTC
TRBV19,.,TRBJ1-1,TRBD1,CASSRRADRGAEAFF,TGTGCCAGTAGCCGACGGGCAGACAGGGGGGCTGAAGCTTTCTTT
TRBV27,.,TRBJ1-6,.,CASSLSGGTNNSPLHF,TGTGCCAGCAGTTTATCCGGGGGAACTAATAATTCACCCCTCCACTTT
TRBV5-1,.,TRBJ2-2,TRBD2,CASSVGAGDTGELFF,TGCGCCAGCAGCGTGGGAGCGGGAGACACCGGGGAGCTGTTTTTT
TRBV12-3/TRBV12-4,.,TRBJ1-1,.,CASNTGPNTEAFF,TGTGCCAGCAACACGGGTCCAAACACTGAAGCTTTCTTT
TRBV6-5,.,TRBJ2-7,TRBD2,CASSAGGNEQYF,TGTGCCAGCAGCGCGGGGGGGAACGAGCAGTACTTC
TRBV4-3,.,TRBJ2-6,.,CASSQDPPQAGANVLTF,TGCGCCAGCAGCCAAGACCCCCCACAGGCTGGGGCCAACGTCCTGACTTTC
TRBV2,.,TRBJ2-3,TRBD1,CASSGGTGRADTQYF,TGTGCCAGCAGTGGCGGGACAGGGCGCGCAGATACGCAGTATTTT
TRBV27,.,TRBJ1-2,TRBD1,CASSSGQGVNGYTF,TGTGCCAGCAGTTCGGGACAGGGAGTAAATGGCTACACCTTC
TRBV2,.,TRBJ2-7,TRBD1,CASSTPGGAREQYF,TGTGCCAGCAGTACTCCAGGGGGCGCGAGGGAGCAGTACTTC
TRBV18,.,TRBJ2-3,.,CASSPLLDTDTQYF,TGTGCCAGCTCACCACTCCTAGACACAGATACGCAGTATTTT
TRBV28,.,TRBJ2-7,.,CASSRRRESYEQYF,TGTGCCAGCAGTAGACGCAGGGAAAGCTACGAGCAGTACTTC
TRBV7-2,.,TRBJ2-3,.,CASSLGGYTDTQYF,TGTGCCAGCAGCTTAGGAGGTTACACAGATACGCAGTATTTT
TRBV9,.,TRBJ2-1,TRBD2,CASTVGGGPNNEQFF,TGTGCCAGCACCGTGGGGGGAGGGCCGAACAATGAGCAGTTCTTC
TRBV4-2,.,TRBJ2-7,TRBD1,CASSPPGTGDYEQYF,TGTGCCAGCAGCCCCCCCGGGACAGGAGACTACGAGCAGTACTTC
TRBV5-1,.,TRBJ2-7,TRBD1,CASSYGQGHDYEQYF,TGCGCCAGCAGCTATGGACAGGGTCACGACTACGAGCAGTACTTC
TRBV28,.,TRBJ2-3,TRBD2,CASSTTSASTDTQYF,TGTGCCAGCAGTACCACTAGCGCTAGCACAGATACGCAGTATTTT
TRBV5-1,.,TRBJ2-1,.,CASSLQRTPNNEQFF,TGCGCCAGCAGCTTACAGCGGACTCCCAACAATGAGCAGTTCTTC
TRBV7-8,few,TRBJ2-7,TRBD2,CASSLTSGHSYEQYF,TGTGCCAGCAGCTTAACTAGCGGGCACTCCTACGAGCAGTACTTC
TRBV14,.,TRBJ2-7,TRBD1,CASSHRTGDTSTKQYF,TGTGCCAGCAGCCACAGGACAGGCGATACCTCTACGAAACAGTACTTC
TRBV6-5,.,TRBJ1-1,TRBD1,CASRDPVTGPDEAFF,TGTGCCAGCAGGGACCCGGTGACAGGGCCTGATGAAGCTTTCTTT